The sequence of this T cell receptor (beta chain) was determined in a study of blood T cell repertoires in COVID-19. Study context: T cells, B-cell-depleted T cells, or PBMCs provided the cDNA or gDNA that served as material.

CDR1 is LNHNV, CDR2 YYDKDF, per germline (reference sequence). Trimming left V 0 bases short and J 0 bases short, with 12 bases between. This CDR3 contains 17 residues. In this sample, this clone turned up a few times. Assay used: immunoSEQ multiplex PCR; TCRdb lists only in-frame clones, some missing. This table holds just under 60,000 clones, about 78% found once. This TCR derives from a man aged 80 or over with acute or convalescent COVID-19. The chain joins TRBV15 to TRBJ2-4; D call uncertain. The source material was peripheral blood. For the CDR3, the DNA is TGTGCCACCAGCAGAGATAAAGCGATTCTAGCCAAAAACATTCAGTACTTC. Translation: CATSRDKAILAKNIQYF.